The T cell receptor (delta chain) under discussion was sequenced for a study of Vδ1+ human thymocytes. Findings and caveats of the study: Thymic TRG and TRD repertoires appeared highly polyclonal. Unlike peripheral blood Vdelta1+ controls, thymic delta-chain sequences included 20% to 25% Vdelta2 and few Vdelta3.

The template was reverse-transcribed extracted RNA. The CDR3 regions were amplified by multiplex PCR from V-gene primers to a constant-region primer. TCRdb re-identified clones in the multiplex PCR reads via CATT. The table has about 75,000 delta-chain clones, around 34% seen once. The sorted cells were CD3+ Vdelta1+ Vdelta2- thymocytes from alphabeta-depleted thymus. CDR3 length: 23 amino acids. Germline V gives CDR1 TSWWSYY, CDR2 QGS. The V and J ends lost 0 bases and 8 bases, in that order; junction bases with no gene match: 30. This clone was seen only a few times. Antigen: not known. V is TRDV1 and J is TRDJ1; 10 bases match TRDD3. The sample comprised Vdelta1+ gamma-delta thymocytes from the thymus. Subset specified: FACS-sorted CD3+ TCRalphabeta- TCRVdelta1+ TCRVdelta2- thymocytes. This receptor was obtained from a boy in the first two years of life who had congenital heart surgery. This chain's CDR3 is CALGELKLICPGDTDLQHDKLIF. In DNA, the CDR3 is TGTGCTCTTGGGGAACTTAAGCTCATTTGCCCGGGGGATACGGATTTACAACACGACAAACTCATCTTT.